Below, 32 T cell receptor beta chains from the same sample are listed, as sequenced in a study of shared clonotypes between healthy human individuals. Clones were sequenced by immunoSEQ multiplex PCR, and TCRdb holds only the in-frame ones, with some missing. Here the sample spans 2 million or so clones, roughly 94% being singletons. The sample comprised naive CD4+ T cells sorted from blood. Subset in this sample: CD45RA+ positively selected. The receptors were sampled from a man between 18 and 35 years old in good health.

The CDR3 loop is CASSHKNTEAFF. CDR3 sequence (DNA): TGTGCCAGCAGTCACAAGAACACTGAAGCTTTCTTT. V usage is TRBV11-3 and J usage is TRBJ1-1; D not resolved. There are 12 residues in the CDR3. Deletions cut 6 bases from V and 1 base from J, with 6 bases between. Germline V gene data show CDR1 as SGHNT and CDR2 as YENEEA.

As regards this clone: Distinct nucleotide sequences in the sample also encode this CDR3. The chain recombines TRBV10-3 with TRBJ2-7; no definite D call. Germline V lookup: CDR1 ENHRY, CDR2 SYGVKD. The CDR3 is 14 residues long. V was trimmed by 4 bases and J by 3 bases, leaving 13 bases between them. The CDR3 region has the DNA TGTGCCATCAGTGCGGCAGAATCGAGCTACGAGCAGTACTTC. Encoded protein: CAISAAESSYEQYF.

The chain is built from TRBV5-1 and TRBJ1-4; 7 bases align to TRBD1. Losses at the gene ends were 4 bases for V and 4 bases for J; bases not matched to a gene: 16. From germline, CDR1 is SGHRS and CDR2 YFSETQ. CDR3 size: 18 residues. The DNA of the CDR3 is TGCGCCAGCAGCCGGACAGGAGGGAACTATGGAGGTAATGAAAAACTGTTTTTT. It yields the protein CASSRTGGNYGGNEKLFF.

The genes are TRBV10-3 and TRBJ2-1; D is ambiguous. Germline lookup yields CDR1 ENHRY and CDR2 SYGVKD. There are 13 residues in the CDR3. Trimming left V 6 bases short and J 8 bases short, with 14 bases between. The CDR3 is CAIRGSESDEQFF. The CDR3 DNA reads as TGTGCCATCAGGGGGTCGGAGAGCGATGAGCAGTTCTTC.

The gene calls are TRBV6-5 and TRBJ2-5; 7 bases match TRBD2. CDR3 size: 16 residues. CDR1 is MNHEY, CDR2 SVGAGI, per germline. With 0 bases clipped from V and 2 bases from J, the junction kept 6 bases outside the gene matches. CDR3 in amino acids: CASSYSTVAGQETQYF. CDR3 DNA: TGTGCCAGCAGTTACTCGACGGTAGCGGGTCAAGAGACCCAGTACTTC.

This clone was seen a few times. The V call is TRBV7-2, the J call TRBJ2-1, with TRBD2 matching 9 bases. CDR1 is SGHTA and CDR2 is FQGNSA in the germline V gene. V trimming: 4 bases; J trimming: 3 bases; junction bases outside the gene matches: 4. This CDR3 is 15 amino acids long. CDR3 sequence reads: CASSSQTSGYNEQFF. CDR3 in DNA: TGTGCCAGCAGCTCACAGACTAGCGGCTACAATGAGCAGTTCTTC.

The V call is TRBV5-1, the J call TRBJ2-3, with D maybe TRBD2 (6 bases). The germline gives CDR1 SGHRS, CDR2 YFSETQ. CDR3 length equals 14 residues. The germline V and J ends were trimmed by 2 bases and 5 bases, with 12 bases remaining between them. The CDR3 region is CASSFGGGGDTQYF. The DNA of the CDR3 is TGCGCCAGCAGCTTCGGGGGAGGCGGAGATACGCAGTATTTT.

The CDR3 region has the DNA TGTGCTAGTGGCTCCGGGACAGGGGCCAATCAGCCCCAGCATTTT. This codes for CASGSGTGANQPQHF. The rearrangement links TRBV12-5 to TRBJ1-5, with 10 nucleotides matching TRBD1. CDR3 length: 15 amino acids. After removal of 6 bases from V and 3 bases from J, the junction contained 5 bases not matched to a gene. Germline CDR1 is LGHNT and CDR2 is FRNRAP.

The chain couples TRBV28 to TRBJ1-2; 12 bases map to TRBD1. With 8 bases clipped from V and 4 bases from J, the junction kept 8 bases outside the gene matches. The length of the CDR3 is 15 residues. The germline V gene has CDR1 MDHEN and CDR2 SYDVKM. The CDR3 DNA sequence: TGTGCCAGCCGGGGACAGGGGGCCAGAAGCTATGGCTACACCTTC. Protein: CASRGQGARSYGYTF.

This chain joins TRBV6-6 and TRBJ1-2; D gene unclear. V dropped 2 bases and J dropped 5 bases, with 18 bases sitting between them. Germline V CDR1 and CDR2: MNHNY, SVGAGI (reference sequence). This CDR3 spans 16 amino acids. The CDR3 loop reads CASSYGVTWLPYGYTF. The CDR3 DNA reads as TGTGCCAGCAGTTACGGGGTGACTTGGCTACCTTATGGCTACACCTTC.

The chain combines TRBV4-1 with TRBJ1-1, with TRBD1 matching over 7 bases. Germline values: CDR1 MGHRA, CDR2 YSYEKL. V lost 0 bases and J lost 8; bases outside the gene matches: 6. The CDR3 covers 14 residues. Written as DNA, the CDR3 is TGCGCCAGCAGCCAAGATCTCGACAGGGCGGAAGCTTTCTTT. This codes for CASSQDLDRAEAFF.

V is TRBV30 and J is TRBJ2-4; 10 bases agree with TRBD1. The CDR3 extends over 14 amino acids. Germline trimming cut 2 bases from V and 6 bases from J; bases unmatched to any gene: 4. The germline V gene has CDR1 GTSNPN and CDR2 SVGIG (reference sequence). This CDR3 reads CAWSRTGGRNIQYF. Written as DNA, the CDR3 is TGTGCCTGGAGTAGGACAGGGGGAAGAAACATTCAGTACTTC.

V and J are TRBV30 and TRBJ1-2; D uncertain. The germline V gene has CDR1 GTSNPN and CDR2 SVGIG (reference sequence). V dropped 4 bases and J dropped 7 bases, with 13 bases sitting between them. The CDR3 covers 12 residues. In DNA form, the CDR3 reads TGTGCCTGGATCGCGGACTGGGGTGGCTACACCTTC. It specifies CAWIADWGGYTF.

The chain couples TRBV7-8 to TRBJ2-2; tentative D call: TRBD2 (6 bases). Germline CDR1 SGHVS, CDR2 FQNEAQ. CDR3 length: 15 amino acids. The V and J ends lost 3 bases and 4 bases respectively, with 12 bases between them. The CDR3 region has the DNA TGTGCCAGCAGCTTTAGCGGCCCGAGCACCGGGGAGCTGTTTTTT. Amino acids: CASSFSGPSTGELFF.

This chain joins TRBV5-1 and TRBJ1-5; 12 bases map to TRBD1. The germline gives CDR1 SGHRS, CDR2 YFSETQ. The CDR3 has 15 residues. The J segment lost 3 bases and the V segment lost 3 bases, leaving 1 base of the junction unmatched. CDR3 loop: CASSSGQGANQPQHF. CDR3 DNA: TGCGCCAGCAGCTCGGGACAGGGGGCCAATCAGCCCCAGCATTTT.

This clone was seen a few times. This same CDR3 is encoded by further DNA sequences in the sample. This CDR3 is CASSRDNQETQYF. The CDR3 DNA is TGCGCCAGCAGCCGGGACAACCAAGAGACCCAGTACTTC. The chain uses TRBV5-1 and TRBJ2-5, with D possibly matching TRBD1 (6 bases). Trimming took 4 bases from V and 0 from J, leaving 7 bases between them. CDR1 and CDR2 from the germline V gene are SGHRS and YFSETQ. The CDR3 runs to 13 residues.

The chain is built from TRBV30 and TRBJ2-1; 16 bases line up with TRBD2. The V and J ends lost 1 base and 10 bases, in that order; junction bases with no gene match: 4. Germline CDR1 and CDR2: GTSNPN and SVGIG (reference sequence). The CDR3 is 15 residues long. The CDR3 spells CAWSEGLAGGLEQFF. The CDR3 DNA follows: TGTGCCTGGAGTGAGGGACTAGCGGGAGGGTTAGAGCAGTTCTTC.

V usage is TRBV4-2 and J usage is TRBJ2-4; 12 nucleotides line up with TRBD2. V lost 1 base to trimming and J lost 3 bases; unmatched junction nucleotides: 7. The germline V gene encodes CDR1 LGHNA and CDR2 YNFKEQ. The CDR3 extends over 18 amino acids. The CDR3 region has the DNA TGTGCCAGCAGCCAAGGTCTAGCGGGGGGGCACGACAAAAACATTCAGTACTTC. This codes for CASSQGLAGGHDKNIQYF.

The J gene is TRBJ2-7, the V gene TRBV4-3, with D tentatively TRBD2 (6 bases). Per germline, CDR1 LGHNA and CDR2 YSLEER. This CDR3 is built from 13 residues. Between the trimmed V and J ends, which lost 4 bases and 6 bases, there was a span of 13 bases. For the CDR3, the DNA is TGCGCCAGCAGCCCCCGGGGGAACGCCGAGCAGTACTTC. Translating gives CASSPRGNAEQYF.

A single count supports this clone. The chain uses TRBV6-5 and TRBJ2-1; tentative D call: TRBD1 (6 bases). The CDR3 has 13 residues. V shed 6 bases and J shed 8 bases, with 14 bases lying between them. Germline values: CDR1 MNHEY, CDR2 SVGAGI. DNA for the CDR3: TGTGCCAGCAGATTACCTGGGACACATGAGCAGTTCTTC. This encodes CASRLPGTHEQFF.

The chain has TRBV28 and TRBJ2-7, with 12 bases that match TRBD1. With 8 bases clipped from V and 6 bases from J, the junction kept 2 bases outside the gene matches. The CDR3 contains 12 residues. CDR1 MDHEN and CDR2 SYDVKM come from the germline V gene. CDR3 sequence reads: CASGDRGREQYF. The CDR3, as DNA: TGTGCCAGCGGGGACAGGGGGCGCGAGCAGTACTTC.

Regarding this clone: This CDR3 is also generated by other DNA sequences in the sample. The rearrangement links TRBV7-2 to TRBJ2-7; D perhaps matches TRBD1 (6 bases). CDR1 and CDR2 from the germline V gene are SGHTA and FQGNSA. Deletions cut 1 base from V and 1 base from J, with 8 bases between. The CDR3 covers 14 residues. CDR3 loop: CASSLDRASYEQYF. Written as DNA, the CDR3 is TGTGCCAGCAGCTTAGACAGGGCGTCCTACGAGCAGTACTTC. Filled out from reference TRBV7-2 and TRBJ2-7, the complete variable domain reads GAGVSQSPSNKVTEKGKDVELRCDPISGHTALYWYRQSLGQGLEFLIYFQGNSAPDKSGLPSDRFSAERTGGSVSTLTIQRTQQEDSAVYLCASSLDRASYEQYFGPGTRLTVT.

CDR3 amino acids: CASSQVGDRSTDTQYF. The DNA of the CDR3 is TGCGCCAGCAGCCAAGTAGGGGACCGAAGCACAGATACGCAGTATTTT. The rearrangement uses TRBV4-3 and TRBJ2-3; D tentatively reads TRBD1 or TRBD2 (5 bases each). The germline V gene has CDR1 LGHNA and CDR2 YSLEER. The CDR3 extends over 16 amino acids. V lost 1 base, J lost 0 bases, and 11 bases lay in between.

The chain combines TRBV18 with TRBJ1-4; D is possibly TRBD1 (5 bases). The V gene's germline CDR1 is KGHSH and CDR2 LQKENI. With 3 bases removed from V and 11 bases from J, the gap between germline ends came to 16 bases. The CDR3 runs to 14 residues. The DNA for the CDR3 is TGTGCCAGCTCACCGAGTCAGGGCGGATGGAAACTGTTTTTT. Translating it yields CASSPSQGGWKLFF.

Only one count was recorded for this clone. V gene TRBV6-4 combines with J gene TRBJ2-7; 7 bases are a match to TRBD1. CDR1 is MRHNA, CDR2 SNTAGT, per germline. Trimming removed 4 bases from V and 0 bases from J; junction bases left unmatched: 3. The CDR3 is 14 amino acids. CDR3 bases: TGTGCCAGCAGTGCGACAGGGAACTCCTACGAGCAGTACTTC. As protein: CASSATGNSYEQYF.

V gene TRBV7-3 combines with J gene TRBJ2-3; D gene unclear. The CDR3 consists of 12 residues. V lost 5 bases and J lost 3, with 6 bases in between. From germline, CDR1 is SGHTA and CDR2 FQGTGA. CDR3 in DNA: TGTGCCAGCAGCCCCGGGACAGATACGCAGTATTTT. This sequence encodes CASSPGTDTQYF. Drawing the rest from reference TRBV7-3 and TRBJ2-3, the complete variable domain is GAGVSQTPSNKVTEKGKYVELRCDPISGHTALYWYRQSLGQGPEFLIYFQGTGAADDSGLPNDRFFAVRPEGSVSTLKIQRTERGDSAVYLCASSPGTDTQYFGPGTRLTVL.

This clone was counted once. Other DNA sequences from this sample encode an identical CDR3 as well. The CDR3 here is CASSRDRADQPQHF. For the CDR3, the DNA is TGTGCCAGCAGCCGGGACCGTGCGGATCAGCCCCAGCATTTT. The genes are TRBV7-9 and TRBJ1-5; a possible D gene is TRBD1 (5 bases). CDR1 SEHNR and CDR2 FQNEAQ come from the germline V gene (reference sequence). The CDR3 loop spans 14 amino acids. The ends were cut back, 5 bases at V and 5 bases at J, with 13 bases in the middle.

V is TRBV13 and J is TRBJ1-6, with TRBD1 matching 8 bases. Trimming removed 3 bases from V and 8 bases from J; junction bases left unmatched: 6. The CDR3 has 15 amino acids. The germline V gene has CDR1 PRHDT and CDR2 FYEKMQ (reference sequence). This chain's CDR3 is CASSLVGQGYSPLHF. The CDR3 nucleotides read TGTGCCAGCAGCTTGGTAGGACAGGGCTATTCACCCCTCCACTTT.

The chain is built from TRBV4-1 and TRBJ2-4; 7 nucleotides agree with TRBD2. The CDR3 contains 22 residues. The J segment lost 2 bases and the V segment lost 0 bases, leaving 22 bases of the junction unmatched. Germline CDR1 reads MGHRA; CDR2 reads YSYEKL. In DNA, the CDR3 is TGCGCCAGCAGCCAAGATCTTTCTCGAGTAGCGGGTCTGGCGGTCCCCAAAAACATTCAGTACTTC. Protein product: CASSQDLSRVAGLAVPKNIQYF.

The CDR3 nucleotides read TGCGCCAGCAGCTTGGAGGGACTAGCGGAAGAGACCCAGTACTTC. Translation: CASSLEGLAEETQYF. The J gene is TRBJ2-5, the V gene TRBV5-1; 11 bases line up with TRBD2. CDR3 length: 15 amino acids. V trimming: 0 bases; J trimming: 3 bases; junction bases outside the gene matches: 1. CDR1 and CDR2 from the germline V gene are SGHRS and YFSETQ.

CDR3 in amino acids: CASMLQNTGELFF. In nucleotides, the CDR3 is TGTGCCAGCATGTTACAGAACACCGGGGAGCTGTTTTTT. This chain links TRBV28 with TRBJ2-2; D uncertain. The germline V gene encodes CDR1 MDHEN and CDR2 SYDVKM. With 7 bases removed from V and 1 base from J, the gap between germline ends came to 7 bases. This CDR3 is 13 amino acids long.

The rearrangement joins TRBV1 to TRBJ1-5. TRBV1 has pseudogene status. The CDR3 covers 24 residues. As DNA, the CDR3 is TGCACCAGCAGCCAAGATCTAACTATCTGGATCAAGGGTAGGGCGGGGGATAGCAATCAGCCCCAGCATTTT. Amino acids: CTSSQDLTIWIKGRAGDSNQPQHF.